This TCR beta chain was captured in a study of OX40 agonist ivuxolimab in advanced cancers. Overall study: Melanoma, hepatocellular carcinoma, head and neck or renal cell cancer occurred in dose-escalation patients.

Libraries were prepared by immunoSEQ multiplex PCR; TCRdb keeps only in-frame clonotypes and omits some of them. Of tens of thousands of clones in the sample, around 82% were seen once. CDR3 length: 15 residues. Germline V gives CDR1 SGHTA, CDR2 FQGNSA. The V end was cut by 1 base, the J end by 4 bases, with 10 bases between. Sequences were derived from CD4+ or CD8+ T cells sorted from blood, sampled in a trial of the OX40 agonist ivuxolimab. This rearrangement joins TRBV7-2 to TRBJ2-2; D call uncertain. The source of this sequence is an adult with an advanced solid tumor such as melanoma, head and neck, liver or kidney cancer. Here the CDR3 reads CASSLGSRFTGELFF. DNA of the CDR3: TGTGCCAGCAGCTTAGGGAGCCGGTTCACCGGGGAGCTGTTTTTT.